The clone carrying this T cell receptor (beta chain) was seen at least ten times. No antigen is known for it. The cDNA came from 5'RACE, which used 10-nucleotide random UMIs. TCRdb independently ran MiXCR on the 5' RACE reads; one entry per CDR3 protein. This sample has some 76,000 distinct CDR3 sequences, with 3.2% found just once. These data are taken from a study of neurological immune-mediated disorders. Study information: Of the roughly 34 patients who had multiple sclerosis, around 30 had the relapsing-remitting form and 3 had the secondary progressive form. Points from the study as a whole: Patients with HTLV-1-associated myelopathy showed the most TCR clonal expansion. Those with multiple sclerosis showed the least, falling below healthy controls.

The V and J ends lost 2 bases and 0 bases respectively, with 10 bases between them. Germline assignment: CDR1 SGDLS and CDR2 YYNGEE. This CDR3 is built from 15 residues. Input material: PBMCs. This TCR came from a woman aged 45 to 65 with multiple sclerosis. V is TRBV9 and J is TRBJ2-3, with a weak D call TRBD2 (6 bases). The DNA for the CDR3 is TGTGCCAGCAGCGTTGGAGGGCCTAGCACAGATACGCAGTATTTT. Its protein is CASSVGGPSTDTQYF.